This T cell receptor beta chain comes out of a study of shared clonotypes between healthy human individuals (TCRdb year 2020). Regarding the study in general: A couple of women and three men aged 18 to 49 years were included in the cohort. For each donor, CD4 naive and CD4 memory were each run on three plates, CD8 naive on two plates, and CD8 memory on one plate. To estimate repertoire size and how much clonotype sharing occurs between individuals, the study deeply sequenced the blood TCR repertoires of 4 to 6 healthy adults. To increase sequencing depth and limit assay-specific biases, TCR repertoire library preparation and sequencing were carried out by different laboratories using diverse techniques. Per donor, leukapheresis produced somewhere between about 0.85 and 10 billion PBMCs.

As concerns this clone: Its antigen specificity is not known. Base qualities are not at hand, and no much larger clone is one base apart.

Paper-wide results and their limitations: Based on pairwise subsampling, the degree of clonotype sharing among donors was expected to be affected by sequencing depth. Estimated clonotype richness was generally larger for naive than for memory subsets. Sampling was restricted to blood, and TCR repertoires in tissues likely differ from the TCR repertoires found in blood. Sharing across several donors was observed for about 5% of naive CD4, over 3% of naive CD8, 2% to 2.5% of memory CD4, and around 0.4% of memory CD8 clonotypes. The small number of donors limited the genetic and exposure-history diversity represented. Even with the large sequencing depth, rarefaction of the sorted-subset datasets indicated that sequencing was incomplete. Higher generation probabilities were observed for clonotypes shared by all four sorted-subset donors than for non-shared clonotypes.

The donors were healthy, HIV-negative adults with no recently reported acute infections or vaccinations. Only Caucasian adults living in Nashville, Tennessee, USA were represented among the donors. CD4+ T cells were enriched by magnetic negative selection, after which naive cells were positively selected on CD45RA and the negative fraction was taken as the memory subset. Blood was obtained by leukapheresis, after which PBMCs were separated by Ficoll-Histopaque density gradient centrifugation and cryopreserved in liquid nitrogen vapor phase. Analytical flow cytometry was used to check the purity and quantity of every magnetically sorted T cell population. Genomic DNA was isolated from every sorted fraction and measured by UV absorbance on a Nanodrop 2000c. The CDR3 spans 15 residues, from the cysteine through the phenylalanine. This entry keeps only the CDR3 DNA: 45 bases, framed from base 1. V loses 5 bases of germline sequence and J loses 3 bases, and the interval between the two ends is 15 bases. CDR1 SGHAT and CDR2 FQNNGV are derived from the germline V gene.

Using the deep immunoSEQ assay, TCR CDR3 regions were amplified from genomic DNA by multiplex PCR. Extracted genomic DNA from each cell subset was distributed evenly across all wells of several immunoSEQ 96-well plates, and each plate was treated as a replicate. For sorted subsets, 150 to 250 ng of genomic DNA, equivalent to roughly 30,000 T cell genomes, went into each replicate PCR. The purified libraries were quantified using a Qubit 3.0 fluorometer, sized with a Bioanalyzer 2100, and then quantified again using the KAPA Library Quantification kit. Every immunoSEQ 96-well plate was sequenced on a dedicated single-read 150-cycle Illumina NextSeq 550 flow cell. The paper's processing steps were these. The immunoSEQ output contained only junctional sequences without quality scores, so filtering could not match that applied to full-length reads. To assign V/J genes and CDR3, sequences were annotated using PyIR, a Python wrapper for IgBLAST v1.9, with IMGT germline references. Reads were filtered out if the reads had weak V/J assignments (E-value above 1e-6), no CDR3, stop codons, out-of-frame junctions, or ambiguous translated residues. V3J clonotypes were defined as sequences sharing an identical inferred V gene, J gene, and CDR3 amino acid sequence. The percentage overlap between two repertoires was calculated by dividing the number of shared unique clonotypes by the size of the smaller repertoire. Three approaches were used to assess repertoire richness: RTK rarefaction, the Chao1 estimator, and Recon v2.1 estimates of unobserved clonotypes. OLGA was used to compute generation probabilities for all TCRbeta clonotypes that the gDNA method yielded from a handful of donors. TCRdb's version of the immuneACCESS table is confined to in-frame rearrangements and falls short of the full clone set. An unresolved V gene accounts for under half of the shortfall where checked; the remainder is of unknown origin. The V and J calls and clone size come from that table; D and trimming were worked out from the DNA. The sample table holds 2 million to 3 million clones, of which about 92% were seen once. The ten largest clones capture 0.14% of the sample.

Sequencing was carried out using naive CD4+ T cells sorted from blood. What this sample's cell subset or site label stands for: CD45RA+ positively selected. The V gene is TRBV11-2 and the J gene is TRBJ2-3; a tentative D match to TRBD2 spans 7 bases. The receptor's source is a man younger than 35 in good health. Here the CDR3 is given as CASSLRGAQTDTQYF. The DNA sequence is TGTGCCAGCAGCCTTCGGGGGGCCCAGACAGATACGCAGTATTTT.